The 28 T cell receptor beta chains listed next were all sequenced from one sample in a study of blood T cells in healthy people across ages. A J-beta primer mix and a sample-barcoded 5' primer were used in a second PCR of roughly 6 to 11 cycles. MiXCR, run by TCRdb on the 5' RACE reads, gives a single entry per CDR3 protein. The sample has under 750,000 distinct CDR3 sequences, under 55% seen once; the top ten hold approximately 25%. Sequenced material: blood. These receptors all come from an elderly man in good health.

The chain has TRBV20-1 and TRBJ2-7, with D perhaps assigned TRBD1 or TRBD2 (5 bases each). CDR3 length: 15 residues. The germline CDR1 and CDR2 sequences are DFQATT and SNEGSKA (reference sequence). The V and J ends lost 2 bases and 4 bases respectively, with 18 bases between them. Here the CDR3 DNA reads TGCAGTGCTAGACCGACCGGGACGGGGTTTTACGAGCAGTACTTC. As protein: CSARPTGTGFYEQYF.

The V gene is TRBV7-2, the J gene TRBJ2-3, with D maybe TRBD2 (5 bases). The CDR3 loop spans 16 amino acids. The V gene's germline CDR1 is SGHTA and CDR2 FQGNSA. The germline V and J ends were trimmed by 4 bases and 1 base, with 15 bases remaining between them. The CDR3 coding sequence is TGTGCCAGCAGCTACCGAGGCGGGCTCGGCACAGATACGCAGTATTTT. As protein: CASSYRGGLGTDTQYF.

This clonotype was detected a few times. The CDR3 DNA sequence: TGTGCCAGCAGTCCCCTTGGGGGGGTCACTGAAGCTTTCTTT. Protein: CASSPLGGVTEAFF. This chain uses TRBV6-6 with TRBJ1-1, with D perhaps matching TRBD1 (5 bases). The V end was cut by 5 bases, the J end by 4 bases, with 14 bases between. CDR1 is MNHNY, CDR2 SVGAGI, per germline (reference sequence). CDR3 size: 14 residues.

The rearrangement joins TRBV7-2 to TRBJ2-3, with D uncertain. The CDR3 loop spans 13 amino acids. The V end lost 6 bases, the J end lost 2 bases, and 9 bases lay between the germline ends. Germline V gene lookup returns CDR1 SGHTA and CDR2 FQGNSA. CDR3 DNA sequence: TGTGCCAGCAGTTCAAGAACCACAGATACGCAGTATTTT. Residues: CASSSRTTDTQYF.

This chain links TRBV9 with TRBJ2-5; 12 bases agree with TRBD2. The CDR3 runs to 15 residues. The trim removed 3 bases at V and 3 bases at J, leaving 3 bases unmatched. Germline values: CDR1 SGDLS, CDR2 YYNGEE. This chain's CDR3 is CASSALAGGKETQYF. The CDR3 coding sequence is TGTGCCAGCAGCGCTCTAGCGGGGGGGAAAGAGACCCAGTACTTC.

V gene TRBV7-9 combines with J gene TRBJ2-7, with D possibly called TRBD1 or TRBD2 (5 bases each). V was clipped by 0 bases and J by 5 bases, with 11 bases between them. Germline V gene lookup returns CDR1 SEHNR and CDR2 FQNEAQ (reference sequence). CDR3 length: 14 amino acids. The CDR3 protein is CASSLAGVGNEQYF. DNA of the CDR3: TGTGCCAGCAGCTTAGCGGGGGTTGGGAACGAGCAGTACTTC.

There are a few counts of this clonotype. Here the CDR3 reads CASSPRPRGHEQYF. DNA of the CDR3: TGTGCCAGCAGCCCCCGGCCCAGGGGGCACGAGCAGTACTTC. The chain is built from TRBV9 and TRBJ2-5; 8 positions match TRBD1. The last part of the DNA fits TRBJ2-7 better; the J call may be wrong. CDR3 length: 14 amino acids. Germline V gene sequence: CDR1 SGDLS, CDR2 YYNGEE.

CDR3 in amino acids: CASSQGLANTDTQYF. The CDR3 region has the DNA TGTGCCAGCAGTCAGGGACTAGCGAATACAGATACGCAGTATTTT. This rearrangement joins TRBV12-3 or TRBV12-4 to TRBJ2-3; TRBD2 agrees at 10 bases. The V and J ends lost 5 bases and 3 bases, in that order; junction bases with no gene match: 5. This CDR3 has 15 amino acids.

The table lists this clonotype with a count of one. This chain uses TRBV5-1 with TRBJ2-5; 9 nucleotides align to TRBD2. The V and J ends lost 0 bases and 5 bases, in that order; junction bases with no gene match: 11. CDR3 size: 17 residues. Germline V gene lookup returns CDR1 SGHRS and CDR2 YFSETQ. The CDR3 sequence: CASSLARVAGDGETQYF. Here the CDR3 DNA reads TGCGCCAGCAGCTTGGCGCGGGTAGCGGGAGATGGGGAGACCCAGTACTTC.

V and J are TRBV12-3 or TRBV12-4 and TRBJ2-2, with 15 bases matching TRBD2. This CDR3 has 16 residues. Trimming cost V 5 bases and J 4 bases; bases outside gene matches: 2. Here the CDR3 reads CASSPGLAGGTGELFF. The CDR3 DNA is TGTGCCAGCAGTCCGGGACTAGCGGGGGGCACCGGGGAGCTGTTTTTT.

This clonotype occurred once. The chain recombines TRBV6-6 with TRBJ2-2; 7 positions agree with TRBD1. The V gene's germline CDR1 is MNHNY and CDR2 SVGAGI (reference sequence). This CDR3 region has 15 residues. V dropped 7 bases and J dropped 3; count of bases not matched to a gene: 8. The CDR3 bases are TGTGCCAGCACCAAAACAGGGGCGGACACCGGGGAGCTGTTTTTT. It yields the protein CASTKTGADTGELFF.

Notes on this clonotype: Its ends do not fully match the called genes, so a read error is possible. V usage is TRBV3-1 and J usage is TRBJ2-4, with 9 bases that match TRBD2. The last part of the DNA fits TRBJ2-7 better; the J call may be wrong. Germline assignment: CDR1 LGHDT and CDR2 YNNKEL (reference sequence). The CDR3 sequence is 14 residues long. CDR3 nucleotide sequence: TGCGCCAGCACCCTGGGACTAGCTGGATACGAGCAGTACTTC. It translates to CASTLGLAGYEQYF.

This clonotype was seen only a few times. Written as DNA, the CDR3 is TGTGCCAGCAAGGGGGGAGTTACAGATACGCAGTATTTT. Translation: CASKGGVTDTQYF. This chain connects TRBV6-2 or TRBV6-3 to TRBJ2-3, with D perhaps assigned TRBD1 or TRBD2 (6 bases each). This CDR3 has 13 amino acids. Germline V CDR1 and CDR2: MNHEY, SVGEGT. The V end was cut by 7 bases, the J end by 3 bases, with 11 bases between.

A few counts support this clonotype. V gene TRBV7-2 combines with J gene TRBJ2-3; TRBD2 aligns across 9 bases. Germline V gives CDR1 SGHTA, CDR2 FQGNSA. This CDR3 comprises 16 residues. The J segment lost 0 bases and the V segment lost 5 bases, leaving 6 bases of the junction unmatched. The CDR3 region has the DNA TGTGCCAGCAGCACGACTAGCGGAGCTAGCACAGATACGCAGTATTTT. Translating it yields CASSTTSGASTDTQYF. The complete variable domain, with remaining parts taken from reference TRBV7-2 and TRBJ2-3, reads GAGVSQSPSNKVTEKGKDVELRCDPISGHTALYWYRQSLGQGLEFLIYFQGNSAPDKSGLPSDRFSAERTGGSVSTLTIQRTQQEDSAVYLCASSTTSGASTDTQYFGPGTRLTVL.

The table lists this clonotype with a few counts. This chain connects TRBV12-3 or TRBV12-4 to TRBJ1-1, with TRBD1 as a possible D gene (5 bases). The CDR3 is made up of 12 amino acids. Trimming pared 2 bases from V and 8 bases from J, leaving 9 bases between. In nucleotides, the CDR3 is TGTGCCAGCAGTTTATCAGGGTGGGAAGCTTTCTTT. Residues: CASSLSGWEAFF.

The CDR3, as DNA: TGTGCCAGCAGCAAAGAGAGGGATTTGTCACCCCCCCACTTT. Translated, it gives CASSKERDLSPPHF. The chain joins TRBV21-1 to TRBJ1-6. TRBV21-1 is a pseudogene segment. The CDR3 covers 14 residues.

The rearrangement joins TRBV7-2 to TRBJ2-2; perhaps TRBD1 as D (5 bases). This CDR3 region has 14 residues. CDR1 is SGHTA and CDR2 is FQGNSA in the germline V gene. V was cut by 5 bases and J by 6 bases, with 13 bases left in between. CDR3 sequence reads: CASSAQGVAGELFF. DNA for the CDR3: TGTGCCAGCAGCGCCCAAGGGGTAGCCGGGGAGCTGTTTTTT. Based on the CDR3 plus reference TRBV7-2 and TRBJ2-2, the full variable domain is GAGVSQSPSNKVTEKGKDVELRCDPISGHTALYWYRQSLGQGLEFLIYFQGNSAPDKSGLPSDRFSAERTGGSVSTLTIQRTQQEDSAVYLCASSAQGVAGELFFGEGSRLTVL.

The genes are TRBV2 and TRBJ2-5; a possible D gene is TRBD2 (5 bases). Trimming pared 6 bases from V and 11 bases from J, leaving 16 bases between. CDR3 size: 12 residues. From germline, CDR1 is SNHLY and CDR2 FYNNEI. CDR3 loop: CASREEGREQYF. The CDR3, as DNA: TGTGCCAGCAGGGAGGAAGGGCGTGAGCAGTACTTC.

J is TRBJ2-1 and V is TRBV11-3; D is possibly TRBD1 (8 bases). Trimming shortened V by 4 bases and J by 8 bases, and 15 bases separated the two germline ends. CDR1 and CDR2 from the germline V gene are SGHNT and YENEEA. This CDR3 region has 14 residues. The CDR3 region is CASSSTGGGDEQFF. In DNA form, the CDR3 reads TGTGCCAGCAGCTCCACAGGGGGAGGGGATGAGCAGTTCTTC.

The rearrangement joins TRBV18 to TRBJ1-2, with D perhaps TRBD1 (6 bases). CDR3 length equals 14 residues. Trimming left V 2 bases short and J 5 bases short, with 12 bases between. CDR1 and CDR2 (germline): KGHSH, LQKENI. The CDR3 bases are TGTGCCAGCTCACCAGCAGGGGTAGATTATGGCTACACCTTC. This sequence encodes CASSPAGVDYGYTF.

The chain joins TRBV12-5 to TRBJ2-3, with D perhaps matching TRBD2 (6 bases). The V gene's germline CDR1 is LGHNT and CDR2 FRNRAP. V shed 5 bases and J shed 2 bases, with 11 bases lying between them. The CDR3 extends over 14 amino acids. The CDR3 is CASGIGTPTDTQYF. The CDR3 DNA is TGTGCTAGTGGTATAGGGACTCCCACAGATACGCAGTATTTT.

At least ten counts were recorded for this clonotype. The V gene is TRBV6-5, the J gene TRBJ2-1; 13 bases align to TRBD2. The J segment lost 7 bases and the V segment lost 6 bases, leaving 6 bases of the junction unmatched. Germline CDR1 and CDR2: MNHEY and SVGAGI. This CDR3 is built from 15 residues. CDR3 in DNA: TGTGCCAGCAGCAGGACTAGCGGGAGTTATAATGAGCAGTTCTTC. It is translated as CASSRTSGSYNEQFF.

The V gene is TRBV10-3, the J gene TRBJ2-3; tentatively, D is TRBD2 (6 bases). CDR1 is ENHRY and CDR2 is SYGVKD in the germline V gene. V lost 4 bases to trimming and J lost 0 bases, with 17 bases between them. This CDR3 has 17 residues. CDR3 sequence reads: CAISAADSGLSTDTQYF. The CDR3 DNA reads TGTGCCATCAGTGCCGCCGATTCGGGACTGAGCACAGATACGCAGTATTTT.

The chain links TRBV5-1 to TRBJ2-3; D possibly corresponds to TRBD1 (6 bases). Trimming removed 2 bases at V and 6 bases at J, with 16 bases between. Germline V gene lookup returns CDR1 SGHRS and CDR2 YFSETQ. The CDR3 runs 15 residues. CDR3 protein: CASSFPQGPLDTQYF. In DNA, the CDR3 is TGCGCCAGCAGCTTCCCACAGGGCCCGTTGGATACGCAGTATTTT. Full variable domain (outside the CDR3, taken from reference TRBV5-1 and TRBJ2-3): KAGVTQTPRYLIKTRGQQVTLSCSPISGHRSVSWYQQTPGQGLQFLFEYFSETQRNKGNFPGRFSGRQFSNSRSEMNVSTLELGDSALYLCASSFPQGPLDTQYFGPGTRLTVL.

The gene calls are TRBV7-2 and TRBJ2-5; D remains ambiguous. CDR3 length equals 18 residues. Looked up from germline, CDR1 is SGHTA and CDR2 is FQGNSA. V gave up 0 bases and J gave up 0 bases, with 17 bases separating them. The CDR3 is CASSLAGWANKNQETQYF. Written as DNA, the CDR3 is TGTGCCAGCAGCTTAGCTGGTTGGGCCAACAAGAACCAAGAGACCCAGTACTTC.

The chain uses TRBV7-3 and TRBJ2-6; maybe TRBD1 (6 bases). Trimming removed 7 bases at V and 2 bases at J, with 27 bases between. The CDR3 is made up of 20 amino acids. Germline lookup yields CDR1 SGHTA and CDR2 FQGTGA. The CDR3 sequence is CASTQSTGSLEPAGANVLTF. CDR3 sequence (DNA): TGTGCCAGCACCCAATCGACAGGCTCCCTGGAACCAGCTGGGGCCAACGTCCTGACTTTC.

In this sample, this clonotype turned up once. The chain has TRBV5-1 and TRBJ2-5, with TRBD1 matching 8 bases. Germline V lookup: CDR1 SGHRS, CDR2 YFSETQ. With 5 bases clipped from V and 0 bases from J, the junction kept 3 bases outside the gene matches. The CDR3 extends over 14 amino acids. CDR3 residues: CASRPRGHQETQYF. Here the CDR3 DNA reads TGCGCCAGCAGGCCCAGGGGGCACCAAGAGACCCAGTACTTC. Using reference TRBV5-1 and TRBJ2-5 for the parts outside the CDR3, the full variable domain is KAGVTQTPRYLIKTRGQQVTLSCSPISGHRSVSWYQQTPGQGLQFLFEYFSETQRNKGNFPGRFSGRQFSNSRSEMNVSTLELGDSALYLCASRPRGHQETQYFGPGTRLLVL.

The chain carries TRBV20-1 and TRBJ2-5, with 8 nucleotides matching TRBD2. The DNA end is more similar to TRBJ2-7, so the J call may be wrong. The CDR3 is made up of 15 amino acids. Germline CDR1 DFQATT, CDR2 SNEGSKA (reference sequence). The CDR3 sequence is CSASDAAGGLYEQYF. As DNA, the CDR3 is TGCAGTGCTAGTGACGCGGCGGGGGGACTCTACGAGCAGTACTTC.